This is a list of T cell receptor beta chains from one sample in a study of Ad26.COV2.S vaccination and SARS-CoV-2 variants. Libraries were prepared by immunoSEQ multiplex PCR; TCRdb keeps only in-frame clonotypes and omits some of them. The sample has approximately 410,000 clones, roughly 90% seen once. The specimen was peripheral blood, collected in a trial of Ad26.COV2.S vaccine versus placebo. The receptors were sampled from a person between 18 and 60 years old who received the Ad26.COV2.S COVID-19 vaccine or a placebo. CDR3s include the opening cysteine and the closing phenylalanine or tryptophan. D genes are given only for firm matches. Where a row states a size, it is once, few, many or the class of an expanded clone; other rows omit it.

J gene | V gene | clone size | D gene | CDR3 DNA | CDR3 protein
TRBJ2-2 | TRBV12-3/TRBV12-4 | NA | NA | TGTGCCAGCATCACCCCCAGGGTCGGGGAGCTGTTTTTT | CASITPRVGELFF
TRBJ2-7 | TRBV12-3/TRBV12-4 | NA | NA | TGTGCCAGCAGCGGACGAAGCTCCTACGAGCAGTACTTC | CASSGRSSYEQYF
TRBJ2-7 | TRBV19 | few | NA | TGTGCCAGTAGTATAGATGCTGCTGACCAATACGAGCAGTACTTC | CASSIDAADQYEQYF
TRBJ2-3 | TRBV28 | NA | TRBD1 | TGTGCCAGCAGTACGCAGGACCCGGGACAGGGCACAGATACGCAGTATTTT | CASSTQDPGQGTDTQYF
TRBJ2-7 | TRBV28 | NA | TRBD1 | TGTGCCAGCAGCCCCGACAGGGGACTCTCCTACGAGCAGTACTTC | CASSPDRGLSYEQYF
TRBJ1-6 | TRBV30 | NA | NA | TGTGCCTGGATGGGGGGAAAAGGCTCACCCCTCCACTTT | CAWMGGKGSPLHF
TRBJ1-2 | TRBV4-1 | NA | NA | TGCGCCAGCAGCCAAGATCCGGTGGCGGTATATGGCTACACCTTC | CASSQDPVAVYGYTF
TRBJ2-2 | TRBV7-9 | NA | TRBD2 | TGTGCCAGCAGCCCGACTAGCGCCGGGGAGCTGTTTTTT | CASSPTSAGELFF
TRBJ1-1 | TRBV18 | NA | NA | TGTGCCAGCTCACCTTTTATTAGCCCGAACACTGAAGCTTTCTTT | CASSPFISPNTEAFF
TRBJ2-7 | TRBV11-2 | NA | TRBD1 | TGTGCCAGCAGCTTAAACTTAGGACAGGGCTCGTACGAGCAGTACTTC | CASSLNLGQGSYEQYF
TRBJ2-7 | TRBV3-1/TRBV3-2 | NA | TRBD1 | TGTGCCAGCAGCCGGGACAGCCCTTCCTACGAGCAGTACTTC | CASSRDSPSYEQYF
TRBJ2-2 | TRBV6-1 | NA | TRBD2 | TGTGCCAGCAGTGAGGGACTAGCGGCCCTACAAATAACCGGGGAGCTGTTTTTT | CASSEGLAALQITGELFF
TRBJ2-7 | TRBV5-5 | few | TRBD1 | TGTGCCAGCAGCTTGGGGACAGGGGGCTACGAGCAGTACTTC | CASSLGTGGYEQYF
TRBJ1-2 | TRBV7-2 | NA | TRBD1 | TGTGCCAGCAGCTTAGCACAGGGGGCGAGTTTGGGTGGCTACACCTTC | CASSLAQGASLGGYTF
TRBJ1-6 | TRBV27 | NA | NA | TGTGCCTCCCGTCCCGAAACGCAGGGCGTTTCACCCCTCCACTTT | CASRPETQGVSPLHF
TRBJ1-2 | TRBV10-3 | NA | TRBD1 | TGTGCCATCAGTGAGTCAGAAGGGGGCTGGTATGGCTACACCTTC | CAISESEGGWYGYTF
TRBJ2-3 | TRBV18 | NA | NA | TGTGCCAGCTCACCATATCTCACAGATACGCAGTATTTT | CASSPYLTDTQYF